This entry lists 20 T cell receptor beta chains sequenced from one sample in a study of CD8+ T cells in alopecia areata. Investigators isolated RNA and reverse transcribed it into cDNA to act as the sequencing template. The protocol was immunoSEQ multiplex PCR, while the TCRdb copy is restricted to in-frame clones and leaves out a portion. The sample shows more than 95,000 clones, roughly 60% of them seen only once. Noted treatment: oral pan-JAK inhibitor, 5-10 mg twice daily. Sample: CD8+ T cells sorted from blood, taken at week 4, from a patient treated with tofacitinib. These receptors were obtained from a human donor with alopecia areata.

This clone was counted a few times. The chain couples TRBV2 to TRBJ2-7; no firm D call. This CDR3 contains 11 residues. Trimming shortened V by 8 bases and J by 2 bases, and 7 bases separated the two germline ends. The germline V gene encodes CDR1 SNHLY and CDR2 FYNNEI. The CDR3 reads CASVDAYEQYF. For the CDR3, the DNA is TGTGCCAGCGTAGACGCCTACGAGCAGTACTTC.

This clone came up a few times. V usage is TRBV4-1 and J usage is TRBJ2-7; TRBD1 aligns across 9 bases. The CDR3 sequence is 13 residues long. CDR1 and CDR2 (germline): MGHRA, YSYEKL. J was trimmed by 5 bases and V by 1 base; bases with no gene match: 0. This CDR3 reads CASSQGQGDEQYF. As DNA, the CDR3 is TGCGCCAGCAGCCAAGGACAGGGGGACGAGCAGTACTTC.

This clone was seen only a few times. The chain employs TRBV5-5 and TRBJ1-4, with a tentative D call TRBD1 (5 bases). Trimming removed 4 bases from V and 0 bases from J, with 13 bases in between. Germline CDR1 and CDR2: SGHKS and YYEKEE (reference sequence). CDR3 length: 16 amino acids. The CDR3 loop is CASSPWDGTTNEKLFF. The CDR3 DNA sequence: TGTGCCAGCAGCCCCTGGGACGGGACAACTAATGAAAAACTGTTTTTT. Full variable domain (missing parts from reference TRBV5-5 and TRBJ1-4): DAGVTQSPTHLIKTRGQQVTLRCSPISGHKSVSWYQQVLGQGPQFIFQYYEKEERGRGNFPDRFSARQFPNYSSELNVNALLLGDSALYLCASSPWDGTTNEKLFFGSGTQLSVL.

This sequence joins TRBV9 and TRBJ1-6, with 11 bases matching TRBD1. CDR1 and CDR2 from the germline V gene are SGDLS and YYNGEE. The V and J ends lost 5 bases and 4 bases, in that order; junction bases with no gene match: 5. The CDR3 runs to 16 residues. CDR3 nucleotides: TGTGCCAGCAGAAGGACAGGGGGCGAGTATAATTCACCCCTCCACTTT. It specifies CASRRTGGEYNSPLHF.

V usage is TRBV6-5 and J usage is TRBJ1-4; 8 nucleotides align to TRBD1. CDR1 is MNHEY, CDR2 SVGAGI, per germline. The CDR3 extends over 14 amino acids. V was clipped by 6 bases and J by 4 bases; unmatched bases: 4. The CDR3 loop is CASSPQGDNEKLFF. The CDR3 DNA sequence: TGTGCCAGCAGCCCACAGGGGGATAATGAAAAACTGTTTTTT.

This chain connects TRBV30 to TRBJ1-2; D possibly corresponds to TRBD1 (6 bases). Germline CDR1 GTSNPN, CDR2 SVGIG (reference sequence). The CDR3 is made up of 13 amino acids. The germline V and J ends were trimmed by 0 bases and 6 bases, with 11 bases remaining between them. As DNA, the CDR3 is TGTGCCTGGAGTGTACTGGACAGTAATGGCTACACCTTC. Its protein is CAWSVLDSNGYTF.

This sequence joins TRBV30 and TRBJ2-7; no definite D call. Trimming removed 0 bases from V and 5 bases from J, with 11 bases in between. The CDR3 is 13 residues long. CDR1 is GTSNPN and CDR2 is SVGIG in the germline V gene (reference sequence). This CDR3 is CAWSVLHPDEQYF. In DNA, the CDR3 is TGTGCCTGGAGTGTACTCCACCCAGACGAGCAGTACTTC.

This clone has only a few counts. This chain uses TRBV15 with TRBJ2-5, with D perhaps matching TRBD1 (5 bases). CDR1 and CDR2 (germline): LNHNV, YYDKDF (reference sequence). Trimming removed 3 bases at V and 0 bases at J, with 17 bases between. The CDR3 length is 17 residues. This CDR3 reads CATSSAVGKGYQETQYF. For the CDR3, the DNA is TGTGCCACCAGCAGTGCCGTTGGGAAGGGGTACCAAGAGACCCAGTACTTC.

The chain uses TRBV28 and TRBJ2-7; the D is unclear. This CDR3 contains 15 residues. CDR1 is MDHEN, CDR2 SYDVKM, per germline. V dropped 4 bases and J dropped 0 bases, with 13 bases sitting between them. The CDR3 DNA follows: TGTGCCAGCAGTTCAATAACTGAGGACTCCTACGAGCAGTACTTC. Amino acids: CASSSITEDSYEQYF.

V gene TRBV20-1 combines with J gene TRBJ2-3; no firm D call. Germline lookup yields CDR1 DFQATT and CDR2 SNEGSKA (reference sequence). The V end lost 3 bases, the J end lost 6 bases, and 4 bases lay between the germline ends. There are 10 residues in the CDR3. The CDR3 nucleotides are TGCAGTGCTAGTGGGGATACGCAGTATTTT. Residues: CSASGDTQYF.

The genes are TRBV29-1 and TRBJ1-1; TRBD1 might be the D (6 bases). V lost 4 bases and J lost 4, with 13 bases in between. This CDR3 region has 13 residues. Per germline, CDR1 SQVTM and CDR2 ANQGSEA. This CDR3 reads CSVGINRVTEAFF. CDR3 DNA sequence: TGCAGCGTTGGGATTAACAGGGTCACTGAAGCTTTCTTT.

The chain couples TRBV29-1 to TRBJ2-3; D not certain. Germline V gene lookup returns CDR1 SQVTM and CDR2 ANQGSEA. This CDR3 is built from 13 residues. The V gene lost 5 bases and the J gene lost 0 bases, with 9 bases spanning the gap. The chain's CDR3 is CSVTFESTDTQYF. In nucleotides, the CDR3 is TGCAGCGTTACCTTCGAGAGCACAGATACGCAGTATTTT.

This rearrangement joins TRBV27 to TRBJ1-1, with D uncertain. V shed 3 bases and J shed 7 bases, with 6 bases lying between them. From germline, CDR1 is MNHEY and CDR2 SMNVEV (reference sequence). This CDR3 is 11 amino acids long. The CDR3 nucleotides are TGTGCCAGCAGTTTTGGGGTTGAAGCTTTCTTT. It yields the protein CASSFGVEAFF.

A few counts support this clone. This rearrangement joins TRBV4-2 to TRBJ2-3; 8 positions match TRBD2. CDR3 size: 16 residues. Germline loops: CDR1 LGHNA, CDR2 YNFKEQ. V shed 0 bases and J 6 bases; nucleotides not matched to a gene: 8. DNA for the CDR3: TGTGCCAGCAGCCAAGAACAAGCGGGGGCCAAGGATACGCAGTATTTT. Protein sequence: CASSQEQAGAKDTQYF.

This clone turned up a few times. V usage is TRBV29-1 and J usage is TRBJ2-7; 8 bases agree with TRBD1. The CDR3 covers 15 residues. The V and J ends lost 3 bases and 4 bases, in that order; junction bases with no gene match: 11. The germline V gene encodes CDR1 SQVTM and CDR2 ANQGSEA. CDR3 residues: CSVEGSGDRSYEQYF. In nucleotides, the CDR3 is TGCAGCGTTGAGGGGTCCGGGGACAGGTCTTACGAGCAGTACTTC.

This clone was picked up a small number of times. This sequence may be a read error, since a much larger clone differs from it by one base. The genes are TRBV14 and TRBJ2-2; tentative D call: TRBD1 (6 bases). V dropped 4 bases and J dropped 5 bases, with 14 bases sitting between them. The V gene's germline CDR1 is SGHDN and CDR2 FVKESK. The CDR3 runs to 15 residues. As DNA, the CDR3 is TGTGCCAGCAGCCTATCCGGGACACAGACCGGGGAGCTGTTTTTT. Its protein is CASSLSGTQTGELFF.

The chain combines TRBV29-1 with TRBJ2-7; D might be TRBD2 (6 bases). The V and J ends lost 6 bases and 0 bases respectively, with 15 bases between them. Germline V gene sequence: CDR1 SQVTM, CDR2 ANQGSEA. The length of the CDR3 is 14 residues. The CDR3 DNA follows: TGCAGCGTGGGGACTTTCGAGAGCTCCTACGAGCAGTACTTC. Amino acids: CSVGTFESSYEQYF.

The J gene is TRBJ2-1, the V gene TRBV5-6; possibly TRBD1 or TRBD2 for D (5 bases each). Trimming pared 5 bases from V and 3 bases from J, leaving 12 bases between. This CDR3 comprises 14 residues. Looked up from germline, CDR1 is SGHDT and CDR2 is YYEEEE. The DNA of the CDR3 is TGTGCCAGCAGGAACCGGGACGGCTACAATGAGCAGTTCTTC. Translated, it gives CASRNRDGYNEQFF. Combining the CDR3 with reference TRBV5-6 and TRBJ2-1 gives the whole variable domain DAGVTQSPTHLIKTRGQQVTLRCSPKSGHDTVSWYQQALGQGPQFIFQYYEEEERQRGNFPDRFSGHQFPNYSSELNVNALLLGDSALYLCASRNRDGYNEQFFGPGTRLTVL.

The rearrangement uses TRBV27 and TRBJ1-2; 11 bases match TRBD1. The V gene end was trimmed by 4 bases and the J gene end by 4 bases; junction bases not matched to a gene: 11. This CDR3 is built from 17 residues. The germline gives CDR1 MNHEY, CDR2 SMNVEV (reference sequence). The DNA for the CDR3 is TGTGCCAGCAGTTGGGGGACAGGGGGGCGTGGGACCTATGGCTACACCTTC. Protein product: CASSWGTGGRGTYGYTF.

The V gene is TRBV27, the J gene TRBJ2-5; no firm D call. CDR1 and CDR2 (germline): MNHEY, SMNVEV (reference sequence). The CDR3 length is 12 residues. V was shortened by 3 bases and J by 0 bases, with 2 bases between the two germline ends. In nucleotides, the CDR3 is TGTGCCAGCAGTTTCTACCAAGAGACCCAGTACTTC. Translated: CASSFYQETQYF.